Reported below is one TCR beta chain. The antigen is undetermined. Time point meaning: late sampling 161 to 241 days after vaccination in a few convalescent patients. Stated treatment: roughly 11-day PBMC culture with coronavirus spike peptide pools or control peptides (ViraFEST assay). Under the ViraFEST approach, antigen-specific T cells were expanded with peptide pools and TCRs subsequently sequenced. This sample is part of a study of vaccination and CD4 T cells after COVID-19. Study-level background: Either a CEFX pool, an HIV-1 Nef pool, or no peptide was added to control cultures.

The study sequenced cultured CD4+ T cell DNA using the Oncomine TCR Beta short-read assay. Using its own MiXCR run on the PCR reads, TCRdb lists one record per CDR3 protein. The data show under 30,000 distinct CDR3 sequences, roughly 34% seen once. The germline CDR1 and CDR2 sequences are MNHEY and SVGEGT. This CDR3 has 15 amino acids. Trimming cost V 5 bases and J 0 bases, with 11 bases left between them. The chain joins TRBV6-2 or TRBV6-3 to TRBJ1-5, with D perhaps TRBD1 (5 bases). The sample here was CD4+ T cells from blood, cultured in vitro, taken about 7 months after SARS-CoV-2 vaccination. The sequence was obtained from a human donor who had recovered from COVID-19. CDR3 DNA: TGTGCCAGCAGTCGCCCAGGGTCTAGCAATCAGCCCCAGCATTTT. Translating gives CASSRPGSSNQPQHF.